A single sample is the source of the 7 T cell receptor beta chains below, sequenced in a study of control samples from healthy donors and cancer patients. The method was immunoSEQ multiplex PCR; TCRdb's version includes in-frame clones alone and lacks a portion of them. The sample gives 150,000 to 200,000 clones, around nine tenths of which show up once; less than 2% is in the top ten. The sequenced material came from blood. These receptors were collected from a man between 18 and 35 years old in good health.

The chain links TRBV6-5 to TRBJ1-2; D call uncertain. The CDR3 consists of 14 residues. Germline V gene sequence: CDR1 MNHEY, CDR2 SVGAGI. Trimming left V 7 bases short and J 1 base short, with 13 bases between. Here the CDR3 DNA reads TGTGCCAGCACCGGAAAGGGATTTAACTATGGCTACACCTTC. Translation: CASTGKGFNYGYTF.

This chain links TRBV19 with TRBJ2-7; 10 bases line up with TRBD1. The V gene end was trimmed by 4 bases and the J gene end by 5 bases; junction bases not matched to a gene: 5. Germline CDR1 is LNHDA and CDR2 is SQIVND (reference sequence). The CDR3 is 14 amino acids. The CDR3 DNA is TGTGCCAGTAGTAGGGACAGGGGATTCGACGAGCAGTACTTC. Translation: CASSRDRGFDEQYF. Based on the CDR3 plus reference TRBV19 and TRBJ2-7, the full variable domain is DGGITQSPKYLFRKEGQNVTLSCEQNLNHDAMYWYRQDPGQGLRLIYYSQIVNDFQKGDIAEGYSVSREKKESFPLTVTSAQKNPTAFYLCASSRDRGFDEQYFGPGTRLTVT.

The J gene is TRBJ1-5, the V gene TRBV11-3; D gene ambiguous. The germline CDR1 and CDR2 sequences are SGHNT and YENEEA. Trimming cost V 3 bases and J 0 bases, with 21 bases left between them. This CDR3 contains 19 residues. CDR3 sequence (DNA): TGTGCCAGCAGCTTTAGACTCGCACCCACAGTGAATAGCAATCAGCCCCAGCATTTT. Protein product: CASSFRLAPTVNSNQPQHF.

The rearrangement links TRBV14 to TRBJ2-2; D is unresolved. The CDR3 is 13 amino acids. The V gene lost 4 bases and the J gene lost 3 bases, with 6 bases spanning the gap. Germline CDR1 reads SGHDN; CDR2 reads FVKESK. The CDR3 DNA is TGTGCCAGCAGCCCCCAGTACACCGGGGAGCTGTTTTTT. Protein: CASSPQYTGELFF.

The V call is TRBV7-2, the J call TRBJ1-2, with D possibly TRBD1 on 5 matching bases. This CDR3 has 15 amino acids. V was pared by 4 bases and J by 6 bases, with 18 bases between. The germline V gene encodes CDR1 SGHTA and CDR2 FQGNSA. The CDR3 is CASSSSGGTTDGYTF. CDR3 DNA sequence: TGTGCCAGCAGCTCGAGTGGGGGGACTACTGATGGCTACACCTTC.

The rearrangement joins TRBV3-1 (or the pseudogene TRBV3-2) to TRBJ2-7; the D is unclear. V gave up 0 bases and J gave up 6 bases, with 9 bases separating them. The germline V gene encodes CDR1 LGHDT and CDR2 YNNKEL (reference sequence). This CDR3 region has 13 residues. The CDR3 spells CASSQDLHIEQYF. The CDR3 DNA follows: TGTGCCAGCAGCCAAGATTTACACATCGAGCAGTACTTC.

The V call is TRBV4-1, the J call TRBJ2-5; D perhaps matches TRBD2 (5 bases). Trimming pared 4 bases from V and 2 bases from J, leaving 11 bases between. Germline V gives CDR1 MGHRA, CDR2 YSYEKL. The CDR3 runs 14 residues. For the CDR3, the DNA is TGCGCCAGCAGCCCGGACTTCCAACAAGAGACCCAGTACTTC. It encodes CASSPDFQQETQYF.